This T cell receptor beta chain is drawn from a study of OX40 agonist ivuxolimab in advanced cancers. General notes on the study: Ivuxolimab was an agonistic, fully human IgG2 monoclonal antibody directed against OX40 (CD134), a costimulatory receptor. Intravenous ivuxolimab was administered to patients every 2 weeks at six dose levels: 0.01, 0.1, 0.3, 1.5, 3 and 10 mg/kg. Among the approximately 54 dose-escalation patients, 19 had hepatocellular carcinoma, roughly 15 melanoma, 9 renal cell carcinoma and 9 head and neck cancer. A male proportion of 75% to 85% and a mean age of approximately 60 years, ranging from about 23 to 90, were recorded for the dose-escalation cohort. Prior anti-PD-1, anti-PD-L1 or anti-CTLA-4 therapy was permitted, and approximately 40% of dose-escalation patients had received checkpoint inhibitors. Partial responses were achieved by three dose-escalation patients, of whom one had hepatocellular carcinoma and two had cutaneous melanoma. Peripheral TCRbeta sequencing aimed to test whether ivuxolimab altered TCR sequence diversity and caused clonal T-cell expansion. The monotherapy dose-escalation portion (N = 52 patients) of the phase I ivuxolimab trial is reported in the paper. Results the study describes overall, beyond this receptor: In the 0.1-3.0 mg/kg groups, partial responders had among the lowest normalized peripheral clonal expansion, particularly in CD8+ T cells. Which antigens the clonally expanded peripheral T cells were specific for was not determined. Low levels of normalized T-cell clonal expansion were also seen in some patients who did not respond. After ivuxolimab, expanded clones were on average more numerous among CD8+ T cells than among CD4+ T cells. At doses of 0.1 to 3.0 mg/kg, clonal expansion of both CD4+ and CD8+ T cells in blood was seen between baseline and week 6.

Genomic DNA was isolated from the sorted cells so that the TCRbeta CDR3 region could be sequenced. The immunoSEQ Assay was used to sequence the TCRbeta CDR3 regions. As stored in TCRdb, this immuneACCESS dataset retains in-frame rearrangements with V and J assigned. A fraction of the clones does not appear; measured against another copy, unresolved V genes explain less than half of the discrepancy, and the remainder lacks a known reason. Counted in this sample were some 60,000 clones; about 90% of them appeared once. Roughly 1.9% of the sample rests with the top ten. Patients with a history of autoimmune disease or receiving systemic immunosuppression were excluded from the trial. Peripheral blood for TCR sequencing was collected from all dose cohorts at baseline, on cycle 4 day 1, and on cycle 7 day 1. The samples were drawn from a first-in-human, open-label, multicenter phase I dose-escalation trial of ivuxolimab. The trial enrolled adults with locally advanced or metastatic head and neck squamous cell, hepatocellular, melanoma or renal cell carcinoma. Before TCR sequencing, CD4+ T cells and CD8+ T cells were sorted from peripheral blood as separate populations.

Inclusive of the bounding cysteine and phenylalanine, the CDR3 is 16 residues long. Just CDR3 DNA is preserved here, 48 bases in frame from base 1. The germline V gene (reference sequence) gives CDR1 as SEHNR and CDR2 as FQNEAQ. Trimmed from V: 5 bases; trimmed from J: 2 bases; junction bases lacking a gene match: 3. A remark on this clone: This receptor's antigen is unknown. No much larger clone is present one base from it, and per-base qualities are unavailable.

Recombination connected TRBV7-9 to TRBJ2-6; a stretch of 10 junction bases matches TRBD1. The sequencing used CD4+ or CD8+ T cells sorted from blood, collected in a trial of the OX40 agonist ivuxolimab. This receptor was identified in an adult with an advanced solid tumor such as melanoma, head and neck, liver or kidney cancer. The DNA sequence is given as TGTGCCAGCAGCCAAGACAGGGGGCCTGGGGCCAACGTCCTGACTTTC. It specifies CASSQDRGPGANVLTF. The full variable domain, completed from the reference TRBV7-9 and TRBJ2-6 proteins outside the CDR3, reads DTGVSQNPRHKITKRGQNVTFRCDPISEHNRLYWYRQTLGQGPEFLTYFQNEAQLEKSRLLSDRFSAERPKGSFSTLEIQRTEQGDSAMYLCASSQDRGPGANVLTFGAGSRLTVL.